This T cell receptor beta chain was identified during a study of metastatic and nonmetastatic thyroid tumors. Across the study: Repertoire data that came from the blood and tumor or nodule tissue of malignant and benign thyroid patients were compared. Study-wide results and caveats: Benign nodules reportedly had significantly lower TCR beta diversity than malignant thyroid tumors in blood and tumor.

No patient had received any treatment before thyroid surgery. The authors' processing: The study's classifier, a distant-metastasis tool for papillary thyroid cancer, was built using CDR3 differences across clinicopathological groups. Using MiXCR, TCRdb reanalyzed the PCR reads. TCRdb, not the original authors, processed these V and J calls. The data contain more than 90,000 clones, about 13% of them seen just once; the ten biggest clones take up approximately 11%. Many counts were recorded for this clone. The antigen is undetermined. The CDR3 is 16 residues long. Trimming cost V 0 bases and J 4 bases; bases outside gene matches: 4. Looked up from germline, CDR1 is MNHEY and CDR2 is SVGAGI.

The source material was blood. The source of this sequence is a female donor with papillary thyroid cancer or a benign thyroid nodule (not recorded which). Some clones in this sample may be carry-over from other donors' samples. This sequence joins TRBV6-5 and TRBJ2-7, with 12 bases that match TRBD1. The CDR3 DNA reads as TGTGCCAGCAGTTACTCCGGGACAGGGGGCCTTTACGAGCAGTACTTC. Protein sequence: CASSYSGTGGLYEQYF.